The 8 T cell receptor beta chains given below trace back to one sample, sequenced in a study of PD-L1 blockade in urothelial cancer. As for time point: peripheral blood 6 weeks after treatment start. The method was immunoSEQ multiplex PCR; TCRdb's version includes in-frame clones alone and lacks a portion of them. The sample has about 50,000 clones; approximately 86% are singletons. The sequencing used PBMCs, collected around atezolizumab (anti-PD-L1) treatment. The receptors shown here come from a man aged 55 to 69 with urothelial cancer.

A single count supports this clone. The rearrangement links TRBV28 to TRBJ2-1; D may be TRBD1 (6 bases). The V gene lost 6 bases and the J gene lost 9 bases, with 15 bases spanning the gap. CDR1 is MDHEN and CDR2 is SYDVKM in the germline V gene. CDR3 length equals 13 residues. The DNA for the CDR3 is TGTGCCAGCAGGTCAGGACAGAGCGGTGAGCAGTTCTTC. Its protein is CASRSGQSGEQFF.

V gene TRBV5-1 combines with J gene TRBJ2-3, with D possibly matching TRBD1 (6 bases). CDR3 length equals 15 residues. The germline V gene has CDR1 SGHRS and CDR2 YFSETQ. V lost 0 bases and J lost 5, with 13 bases in between. The CDR3, as DNA: TGCGCCAGCAGCTTGGTGGGGCCAGGGGAAGATACGCAGTATTTT. The encoded protein is CASSLVGPGEDTQYF.

The V and J genes are TRBV28 and TRBJ2-4; D is ambiguous. Germline CDR1 reads MDHEN; CDR2 reads SYDVKM. Trimming removed 5 bases at V and 3 bases at J, with 11 bases between. CDR3 length: 14 residues. The CDR3 sequence: CASSRSRGKNIQYF. For the CDR3, the DNA is TGTGCCAGCAGTAGGTCCCGAGGCAAAAACATTCAGTACTTC.

The rearrangement links TRBV5-6 to TRBJ1-1, with TRBD1 matching 9 bases. This CDR3 has 17 residues. CDR1 and CDR2 from the germline V gene are SGHDT and YYEEEE. The ends lost 0 bases at V and 4 bases at J; junction bases unmatched: 10. The CDR3 reads CASSLEGTGRLVTEAFF. CDR3 nucleotide sequence: TGTGCCAGCAGCTTGGAAGGGACAGGGAGGTTGGTCACTGAAGCTTTCTTT.

This chain links TRBV29-1 with TRBJ2-5; D remains ambiguous. Per germline, CDR1 SQVTM and CDR2 ANQGSEA. The CDR3 sequence is 11 residues long. Trimming removed 5 bases from V and 3 bases from J, with 7 bases in between. The CDR3 sequence is CSVRSKETQYF. DNA of the CDR3: TGCAGCGTTAGGAGTAAAGAGACCCAGTACTTC. The full variable domain, rest sourced from reference TRBV29-1 and TRBJ2-5, is SAVISQKPSRDICQRGTSLTIQCQVDSQVTMMFWYRQQPGQSLTLIATANQGSEATYESGFVIDKFPISRPNLTFSTLTVSNMSPEDSSIYLCSVRSKETQYFGPGTRLLVL.

This clone occurred a few times. This chain uses TRBV30 with TRBJ1-4; D is uncertain. The CDR3 runs 13 residues. Germline V gene lookup returns CDR1 GTSNPN and CDR2 SVGIG (reference sequence). The V and J ends lost 8 bases and 0 bases respectively, with 10 bases between them. The CDR3 protein is CARSFATNEKLFF. The CDR3 DNA is TGTGCCCGGTCCTTTGCAACTAATGAAAAACTGTTTTTT.

The rearrangement uses TRBV15 and TRBJ2-1; 11 bases fit TRBD2. With 0 bases clipped from V and 15 bases from J, the junction kept 10 bases outside the gene matches. This CDR3 is built from 15 residues. Per germline, CDR1 LNHNV and CDR2 YYDKDF (reference sequence). The DNA for the CDR3 is TGTGCCACCAGCAGAGATAGGTCCCTAGCGGGGGGAGGGTTCTTC. It codes for CATSRDRSLAGGGFF.

This sequence joins TRBV12-5 and TRBJ2-1, with D perhaps TRBD1 (6 bases). Germline V gene data show CDR1 as LGHNT and CDR2 as FRNRAP. V lost 5 bases to trimming and J lost 7 bases, with 9 bases between them. This CDR3 contains 12 residues. CDR3 protein: CASGPRGNEQFF. In DNA form, the CDR3 reads TGTGCTAGTGGTCCCAGGGGAAATGAGCAGTTCTTC.